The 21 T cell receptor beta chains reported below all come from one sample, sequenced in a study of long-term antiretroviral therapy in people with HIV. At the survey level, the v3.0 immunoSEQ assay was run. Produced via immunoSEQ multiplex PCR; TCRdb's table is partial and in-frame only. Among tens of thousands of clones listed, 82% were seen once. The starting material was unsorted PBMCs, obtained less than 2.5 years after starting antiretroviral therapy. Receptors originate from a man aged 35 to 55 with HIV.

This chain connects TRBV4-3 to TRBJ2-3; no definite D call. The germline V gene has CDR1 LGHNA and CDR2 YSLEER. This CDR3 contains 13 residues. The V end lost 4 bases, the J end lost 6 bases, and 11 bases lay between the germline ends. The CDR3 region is CASSPLVGDTQYF. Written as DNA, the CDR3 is TGCGCCAGCAGCCCCCTCGTTGGGGATACGCAGTATTTT.

DNA for the CDR3: TGTGCCAGCAGCTTTCAAGGACTAGCGTTCAATGAGCAGTTCTTC. As protein: CASSFQGLAFNEQFF. This sequence joins TRBV11-2 and TRBJ2-1; 9 bases match TRBD2. Germline V gene data show CDR1 as SGHAT and CDR2 as FQNNGV. The CDR3 length is 15 residues. Losses at the gene ends were 3 bases for V and 6 bases for J; bases not matched to a gene: 6.

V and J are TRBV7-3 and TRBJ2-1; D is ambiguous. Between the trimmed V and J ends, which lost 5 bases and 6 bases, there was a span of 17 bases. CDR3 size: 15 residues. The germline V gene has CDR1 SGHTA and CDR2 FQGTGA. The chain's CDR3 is CASSPQNMGLNEQFF. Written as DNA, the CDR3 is TGTGCCAGCAGCCCTCAGAATATGGGCCTCAATGAGCAGTTCTTC.

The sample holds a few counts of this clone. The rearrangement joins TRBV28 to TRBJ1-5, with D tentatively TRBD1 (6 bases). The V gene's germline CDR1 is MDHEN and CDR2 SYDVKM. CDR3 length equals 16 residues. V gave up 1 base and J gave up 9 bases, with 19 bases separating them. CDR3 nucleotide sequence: TGTGCCAGCAGTTTATTCCCGACAGGCGTTGGGGGGCCCCAGCATTTT. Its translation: CASSLFPTGVGGPQHF.

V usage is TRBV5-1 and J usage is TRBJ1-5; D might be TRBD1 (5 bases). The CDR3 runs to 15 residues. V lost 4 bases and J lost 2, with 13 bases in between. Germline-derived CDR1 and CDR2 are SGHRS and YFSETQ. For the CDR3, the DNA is TGCGCCAGCAGCCTGCGGGGGGGACGCAATCAGCCCCAGCATTTT. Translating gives CASSLRGGRNQPQHF.

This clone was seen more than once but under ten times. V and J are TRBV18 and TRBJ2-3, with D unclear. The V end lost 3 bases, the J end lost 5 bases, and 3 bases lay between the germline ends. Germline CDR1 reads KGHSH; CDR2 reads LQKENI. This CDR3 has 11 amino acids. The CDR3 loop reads CASSPVDTQYF. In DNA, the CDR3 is TGTGCCAGCTCACCTGTAGATACGCAGTATTTT.

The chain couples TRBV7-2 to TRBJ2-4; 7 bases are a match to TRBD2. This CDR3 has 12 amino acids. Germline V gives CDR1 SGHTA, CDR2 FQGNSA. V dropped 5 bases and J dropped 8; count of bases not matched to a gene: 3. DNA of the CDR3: TGTGCCAGCAGCGCCGGGGGGTACATTCAGTACTTC. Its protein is CASSAGGYIQYF.

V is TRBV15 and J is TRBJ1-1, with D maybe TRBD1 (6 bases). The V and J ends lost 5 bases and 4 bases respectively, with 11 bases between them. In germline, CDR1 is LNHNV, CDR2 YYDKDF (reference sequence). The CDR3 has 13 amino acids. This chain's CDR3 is CATSPTGSTEAFF. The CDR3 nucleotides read TGTGCCACCAGCCCTACAGGGAGCACTGAAGCTTTCTTT. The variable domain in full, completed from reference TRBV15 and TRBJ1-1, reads DAMVIQNPRYQVTQFGKPVTLSCSQTLNHNVMYWYQQKSSQAPKLLFHYYDKDFNNEADTPDNFQSRRPNTSFCFLDIRSPGLGDTAMYLCATSPTGSTEAFFGQGTRLTVV.

The CDR3 spells CASSLVESGGYTF. The CDR3 coding sequence is TGTGCCAGCAGCTTAGTCGAGTCTGGTGGCTACACCTTC. J is TRBJ1-2 and V is TRBV11-2; no clear D. Trimming pared 1 base from V and 7 bases from J, leaving 10 bases between. Germline V gene data show CDR1 as SGHAT and CDR2 as FQNNGV. The CDR3 is 13 amino acids.

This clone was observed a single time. As DNA, the CDR3 is TGTGCCAGCAGCGGGGCCGGAGGATACGAGCAGTACTTC. Amino acid sequence: CASSGAGGYEQYF. The chain carries TRBV9 and TRBJ2-7; D is perhaps TRBD2 (5 bases). V lost 3 bases and J lost 4, with 11 bases in between. The CDR3 is made up of 13 amino acids. Germline CDR1 reads SGDLS; CDR2 reads YYNGEE.

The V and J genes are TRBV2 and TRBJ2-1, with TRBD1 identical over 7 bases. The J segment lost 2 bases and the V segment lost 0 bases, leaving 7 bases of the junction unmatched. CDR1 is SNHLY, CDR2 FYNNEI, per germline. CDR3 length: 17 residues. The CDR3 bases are TGTGCCAGCAGTGAAGCCCCTGACAGGGTGGCCTACAATGAGCAGTTCTTC. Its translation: CASSEAPDRVAYNEQFF. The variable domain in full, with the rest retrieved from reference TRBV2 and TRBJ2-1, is EPEVTQTPSHQVTQMGQEVILRCVPISNHLYFYWYRQILGQKVEFLVSFYNNEISEKSEIFDDQFSVERPDGSNFTLKIRSTKLEDSAMYFCASSEAPDRVAYNEQFFGPGTRLTVL.

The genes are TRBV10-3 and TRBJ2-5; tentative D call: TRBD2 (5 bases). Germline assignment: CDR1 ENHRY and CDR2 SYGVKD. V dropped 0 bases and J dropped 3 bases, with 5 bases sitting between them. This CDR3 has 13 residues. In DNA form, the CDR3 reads TGTGCCATCAGTGAGTCCGGGGAAGAGACCCAGTACTTC. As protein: CAISESGEETQYF.

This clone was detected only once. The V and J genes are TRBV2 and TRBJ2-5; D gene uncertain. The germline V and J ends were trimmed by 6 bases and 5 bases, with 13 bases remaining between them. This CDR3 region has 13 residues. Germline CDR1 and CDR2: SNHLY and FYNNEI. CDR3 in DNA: TGTGCCAGCAGAAAGGAGTCGGGCGAGACCCAGTACTTC. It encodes CASRKESGETQYF. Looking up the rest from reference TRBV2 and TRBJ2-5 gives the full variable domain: EPEVTQTPSHQVTQMGQEVILRCVPISNHLYFYWYRQILGQKVEFLVSFYNNEISEKSEIFDDQFSVERPDGSNFTLKIRSTKLEDSAMYFCASRKESGETQYFGPGTRLLVL.

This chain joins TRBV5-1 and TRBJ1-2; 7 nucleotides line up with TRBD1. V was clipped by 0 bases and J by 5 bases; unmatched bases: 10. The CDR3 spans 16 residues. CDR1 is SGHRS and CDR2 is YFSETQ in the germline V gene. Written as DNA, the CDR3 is TGCGCCAGCAGCTTGGTGATGCAGGGGGGCAATTATGGCTACACCTTC. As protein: CASSLVMQGGNYGYTF.

CDR3 nucleotides: TGTGCCAGCAGCTGGGGAGGGGCACCCCGGGAGCTGTTTTTT. This gives the protein CASSWGGAPRELFF. This chain links TRBV7-6 with TRBJ2-2, with 7 bases fitting TRBD2. V gave up 4 bases and J gave up 9 bases; unmatched junction bases: 8. The length of the CDR3 is 14 residues. The germline V gene encodes CDR1 SGHVS and CDR2 FNYEAQ.

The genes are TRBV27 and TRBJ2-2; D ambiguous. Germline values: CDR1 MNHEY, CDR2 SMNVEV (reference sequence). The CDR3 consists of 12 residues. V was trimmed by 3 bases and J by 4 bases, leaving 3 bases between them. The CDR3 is CASSFSTGELFF. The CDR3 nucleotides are TGTGCCAGCAGTTTCAGCACCGGGGAGCTGTTTTTT.

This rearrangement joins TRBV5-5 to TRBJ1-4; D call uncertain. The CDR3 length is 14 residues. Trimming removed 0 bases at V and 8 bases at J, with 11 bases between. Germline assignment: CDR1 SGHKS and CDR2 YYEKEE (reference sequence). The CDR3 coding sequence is TGTGCCAGCAGCTTGGTCCGGACCAACGAAAAACTGTTTTTT. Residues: CASSLVRTNEKLFF. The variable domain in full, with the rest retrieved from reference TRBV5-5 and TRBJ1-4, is DAGVTQSPTHLIKTRGQQVTLRCSPISGHKSVSWYQQVLGQGPQFIFQYYEKEERGRGNFPDRFSARQFPNYSSELNVNALLLGDSALYLCASSLVRTNEKLFFGSGTQLSVL.

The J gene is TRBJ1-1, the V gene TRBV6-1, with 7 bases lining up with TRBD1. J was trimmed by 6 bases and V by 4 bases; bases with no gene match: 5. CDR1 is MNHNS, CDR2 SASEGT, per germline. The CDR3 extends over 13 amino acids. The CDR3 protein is CASSVEGAAEAFF. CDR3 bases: TGTGCCAGCAGTGTGGAGGGGGCGGCTGAAGCTTTCTTT.

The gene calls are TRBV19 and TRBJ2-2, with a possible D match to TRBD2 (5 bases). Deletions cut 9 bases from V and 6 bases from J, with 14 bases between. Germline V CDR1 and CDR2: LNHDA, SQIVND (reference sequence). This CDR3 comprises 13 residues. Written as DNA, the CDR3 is TGTGCCAGGAGCATCGGGGTAGCCGGGGAGCTGTTTTTT. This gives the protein CARSIGVAGELFF.

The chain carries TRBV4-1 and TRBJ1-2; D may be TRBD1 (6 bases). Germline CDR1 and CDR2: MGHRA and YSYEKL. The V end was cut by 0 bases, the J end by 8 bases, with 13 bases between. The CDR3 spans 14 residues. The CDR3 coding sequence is TGCGCCAGCAGCCAAGATCTGGGGGCCCGCGGCTACACCTTC. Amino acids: CASSQDLGARGYTF.

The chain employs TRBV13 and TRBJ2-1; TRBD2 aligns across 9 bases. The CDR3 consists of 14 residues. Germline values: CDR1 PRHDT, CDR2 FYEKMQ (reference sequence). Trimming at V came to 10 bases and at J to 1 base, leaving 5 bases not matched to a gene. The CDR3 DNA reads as TGTGCCATCAGGGCGGGAGGGTCCTACAATGAGCAGTTCTTC. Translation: CAIRAGGSYNEQFF.